Reported below is one T cell receptor (beta chain). Its target is not known. There are 15 residues in the CDR3. Deletions cut 2 bases from V and 3 bases from J, with 15 bases between. Germline assignment: CDR1 SGHTS and CDR2 YDEGEE. This specimen comes from a study of T cells after yellow fever vaccination. Each CDR3 protein gets one entry after TCRdb re-called the 5' RACE reads with MiXCR. The sample contains hundreds of thousands of distinct CDR3 sequences, 9% to 15% of which appear only once. Whole-study findings and limits: Among primary-vaccination clones, most reappeared after the booster, at about 95% for CD4 and around 91% for CD8.

This specimen was PBMCs, taken on the day of the yellow fever booster vaccination. The J gene is TRBJ2-7, the V gene TRBV5-8; D is uncertain. This clonotype was obtained from a man aged 30 to 45 who received the YFV17D yellow fever vaccine. The CDR3 sequence is CASSLRPQVGYEQYF. The CDR3 bases are TGTGCCAGCAGCTTACGCCCTCAGGTCGGCTACGAGCAGTACTTC.